Listed below are T cell receptor beta chains from one sample, sequenced in a study of T cells in Graves' hyperthyroidism and ophthalmopathy. MiXCR was run by TCRdb on the multiplex PCR reads, yielding one entry per CDR3 protein. Among 700,000 to 950,000 distinct CDR3 sequences listed, 30% to 40% were seen once. Input material: blood. These receptors were collected from a woman aged 40 to 49 with Graves' hyperthyroidism. Each CDR3 is given with its conserved first and last residue. The order of the fields is V gene, clone size, D gene, J gene, CDR3 protein, CDR3 DNA. A D gene is named only where the DNA matches it firmly. Size is stated for part of the rows, as once, few or many counts, or as a class when the clone is expanded.

V gene: TRBV15
clone size: .
D gene: TRBD1
J gene: TRBJ1-5
CDR3 protein: CATSRDMGQGNHPQHF
CDR3 DNA: TGTGCCACCAGCAGAGATATGGGACAGGGCAATCACCCCCAGCATTTT

V gene: TRBV9
clone size: .
D gene: .
J gene: TRBJ1-4
CDR3 protein: CASSPGVNEKPFF
CDR3 DNA: TGTGCCAGCAGCCCCGGGGTCAATGAAAAACCGTTTTTT

V gene: TRBV19
clone size: few
D gene: TRBD1
J gene: TRBJ1-5
CDR3 protein: CATRTGRGPQHF
CDR3 DNA: TGTGCCACCCGGACAGGGAGAGGGCCCCAGCATTTT

V gene: TRBV6-6
clone size: .
D gene: .
J gene: TRBJ1-6
CDR3 protein: CASSYDRSSSYNSPLHF
CDR3 DNA: TGTGCCAGCAGTTACGACAGGTCTAGCTCCTATAATTCACCCCTCCACTTT

V gene: TRBV20-1
clone size: few
D gene: .
J gene: TRBJ1-1
CDR3 protein: CSAAPGGATEAFF
CDR3 DNA: TGCAGTGCAGCACCCGGGGGGGCCACTGAAGCTTTCTTT

V gene: TRBV19
clone size: many
D gene: TRBD1
J gene: TRBJ1-2
CDR3 protein: CASRTPGDRGLGYTF
CDR3 DNA: TGTGCCAGTAGGACACCCGGGGACAGGGGGCTCGGCTACACCTTC

V gene: TRBV10-3
clone size: many
D gene: TRBD2
J gene: TRBJ2-5
CDR3 protein: CAISDRGGDKETQYF
CDR3 DNA: TGTGCCATCAGTGATCGCGGGGGGGATAAAGAGACCCAGTACTTC

V gene: TRBV4-3
clone size: many
D gene: .
J gene: TRBJ1-5
CDR3 protein: CASSQGYSQGQPQHF
CDR3 DNA: TGCGCCAGCAGCCAAGGATATTCTCAAGGGCAGCCCCAGCATTTT

V gene: TRBV7-2
clone size: .
D gene: TRBD2
J gene: TRBJ2-5
CDR3 protein: CANSLVAGGAETQYF
CDR3 DNA: TGTGCCAACAGCTTAGTAGCCGGGGGGGCTGAGACCCAGTACTTC

V gene: TRBV4-3
clone size: .
D gene: TRBD2
J gene: TRBJ2-5
CDR3 protein: CASSQPGGLAGLQETQYF
CDR3 DNA: TGCGCCAGCAGCCAACCTGGGGGGCTAGCGGGGCTACAAGAGACCCAGTACTTC

V gene: TRBV19
clone size: many
D gene: TRBD1
J gene: TRBJ1-5
CDR3 protein: CASSKRGHSNQPQHF
CDR3 DNA: TGTGCCAGTAGTAAGAGGGGGCATAGCAATCAGCCCCAGCATTTT

V gene: TRBV9
clone size: .
D gene: TRBD1
J gene: TRBJ2-6
CDR3 protein: CASSPPAGQGKPGANVLTF
CDR3 DNA: TGTGCCAGCAGCCCGCCTGCGGGACAGGGAAAACCTGGGGCCAACGTCCTGACTTTC

V gene: TRBV7-2
clone size: few
D gene: .
J gene: TRBJ1-2
CDR3 protein: CASSSYRAVYTF
CDR3 DNA: TGTGCCAGCAGCTCCTACAGGGCGGTCTACACCTTC

V gene: TRBV4-1
clone size: few
D gene: TRBD2
J gene: TRBJ2-5
CDR3 protein: CASSQAGGIDETQYF
CDR3 DNA: TGCGCCAGCAGCCAAGCGGGGGGTATAGACGAGACCCAGTACTTC

V gene: TRBV19
clone size: .
D gene: .
J gene: TRBJ2-2
CDR3 protein: CASSSVGLNTGELFF
CDR3 DNA: TGTGCCAGTAGTTCCGTCGGTCTGAACACCGGGGAGCTGTTTTTT

V gene: TRBV7-2
clone size: few
D gene: .
J gene: TRBJ2-5
CDR3 protein: CASTQFEPPVETQYF
CDR3 DNA: TGTGCCAGCACTCAATTTGAGCCCCCCGTGGAGACCCAGTACTTC

V gene: TRBV7-2
clone size: once
D gene: .
J gene: TRBJ1-3
CDR3 protein: CASSPPPNYGYTIYF
CDR3 DNA: TGTGCCAGCAGCCCACCACCTAACTATGGCTACACCATATATTTT

V gene: TRBV7-2
clone size: many
D gene: .
J gene: TRBJ2-7
CDR3 protein: CASSLGETSIYEQYF
CDR3 DNA: TGTGCCAGCAGCTTAGGGGAGACTAGTATCTACGAGCAGTACTTC

V gene: TRBV7-9
clone size: .
D gene: .
J gene: TRBJ2-7
CDR3 protein: CATDNSYEQYF
CDR3 DNA: TGTGCCACGGACAACTCCTACGAGCAGTACTTC

V gene: TRBV10-3
clone size: many
D gene: TRBD1
J gene: TRBJ2-2
CDR3 protein: CAISETGVNTGELFF
CDR3 DNA: TGTGCCATCAGTGAGACAGGGGTGAACACCGGGGAGCTGTTTTTT

V gene: TRBV4-3
clone size: many
D gene: .
J gene: TRBJ2-7
CDR3 protein: CASSQVWIRTYEQYF
CDR3 DNA: TGCGCCAGCAGCCAAGTCTGGATCCGAACCTACGAGCAGTACTTC

V gene: TRBV30
clone size: .
D gene: .
J gene: TRBJ2-7
CDR3 protein: CVWSEGSYEQYF
CDR3 DNA: TGTGTCTGGAGTGAAGGATCCTACGAGCAGTACTTC

V gene: TRBV10-3
clone size: many
D gene: .
J gene: TRBJ1-1
CDR3 protein: CAISETTEAFF
CDR3 DNA: TGTGCCATCAGTGAAACCACTGAAGCTTTCTTT

V gene: TRBV9
clone size: many
D gene: .
J gene: TRBJ2-5
CDR3 protein: CASSSGPKETQYF
CDR3 DNA: TGTGCCAGCAGCTCTGGGCCCAAAGAGACCCAGTACTTC

V gene: TRBV7-2
clone size: .
D gene: .
J gene: TRBJ1-3
CDR3 protein: CASSFGRGGNTIYF
CDR3 DNA: TGTGCCAGCAGCTTTGGCAGGGGCGGAAACACCATATATTTT

V gene: TRBV12-3/TRBV12-4
clone size: .
D gene: .
J gene: TRBJ2-7
CDR3 protein: CASSPRAGAGSYEQYF
CDR3 DNA: TGTGCCAGCAGTCCCAGGGCAGGGGCAGGGTCCTACGAGCAGTACTTC

V gene: TRBV6-6
clone size: few
D gene: .
J gene: TRBJ1-5
CDR3 protein: CASSYSTEGSQPQHF
CDR3 DNA: TGTGCCAGCAGTTACTCGACGGAAGGGAGTCAGCCCCAGCATTTT

V gene: TRBV4-2
clone size: .
D gene: .
J gene: TRBJ1-1
CDR3 protein: CASSQDPDLNTEAFF
CDR3 DNA: TGTGCCAGCAGCCAAGACCCGGACCTAAACACTGAAGCTTTCTTT

V gene: TRBV7-9
clone size: .
D gene: .
J gene: TRBJ2-7
CDR3 protein: CASSVQGLKGEQYF
CDR3 DNA: TGTGCCAGCAGCGTACAGGGATTGAAAGGCGAGCAGTACTTC

V gene: TRBV5-1
clone size: .
D gene: .
J gene: TRBJ2-2
CDR3 protein: CASSLEGGAGTGELFF
CDR3 DNA: TGCGCCAGCAGCTTGGAAGGGGGGGCCGGCACCGGGGAGCTGTTTTTT

V gene: TRBV6-1
clone size: many
D gene: .
J gene: TRBJ1-5
CDR3 protein: CASSDRWDQPQHF
CDR3 DNA: TGTGCCAGCAGTGATAGATGGGATCAGCCCCAGCATTTT

V gene: TRBV10-1
clone size: many
D gene: .
J gene: TRBJ1-2
CDR3 protein: CASSEGHGDYGYTF
CDR3 DNA: TGCGCCAGCAGTGAAGGTCACGGAGACTATGGCTACACCTTC

V gene: TRBV7-9
clone size: many
D gene: .
J gene: TRBJ2-5
CDR3 protein: CAALPPEETQYF
CDR3 DNA: TGTGCCGCACTACCTCCCGAGGAGACCCAGTACTTC

V gene: TRBV5-1
clone size: .
D gene: TRBD2
J gene: TRBJ2-7
CDR3 protein: CASSSRTSGPYEQYF
CDR3 DNA: TGCGCCAGCAGCTCCCGGACTAGCGGGCCCTACGAGCAGTACTTC

V gene: TRBV5-1
clone size: .
D gene: TRBD1
J gene: TRBJ2-5
CDR3 protein: CASSQGSWQGARWETQYF
CDR3 DNA: TGCGCCAGCAGCCAGGGTTCATGGCAGGGGGCAAGGTGGGAGACCCAGTACTTC

V gene: TRBV20-1
clone size: .
D gene: .
J gene: TRBJ2-7
CDR3 protein: CSARRDGSYEQYF
CDR3 DNA: TGCAGTGCTAGGAGGGACGGTTCCTACGAGCAGTACTTC

V gene: TRBV25-1
clone size: many
D gene: .
J gene: TRBJ2-7
CDR3 protein: CASTKGDPRFEQYF
CDR3 DNA: TGTGCCAGCACCAAGGGTGACCCCCGGTTTGAGCAGTACTTC

V gene: TRBV20-1
clone size: .
D gene: .
J gene: TRBJ1-2
CDR3 protein: CSASRAVYGYTF
CDR3 DNA: TGCAGTGCTAGCAGGGCCGTCTATGGCTACACCTTC

V gene: TRBV6-6
clone size: .
D gene: .
J gene: TRBJ1-2
CDR3 protein: CASSPPDNAYGYTF
CDR3 DNA: TGTGCCAGCTCACCACCAGACAACGCCTATGGCTACACCTTC

V gene: TRBV4-3
clone size: many
D gene: .
J gene: TRBJ2-6
CDR3 protein: CASTRFSGANVLTF
CDR3 DNA: TGCGCCAGCACACGGTTCTCTGGGGCCAACGTCCTGACTTTC